The 16 T cell receptor beta chains listed next were all sequenced from one sample in a study of cytomegalovirus exposure and HLA in healthy donors. Use of 60 Vbeta and 13 Jbeta primers characterized the PCR. Produced via immunoSEQ multiplex PCR; TCRdb's table is partial and in-frame only. This sample has about 260,000 clones; 84% occur once, and the top ten carry about 2%. Sequencing was carried out using PBMCs. The receptors were sampled from a woman aged 40-49 years in good health and CMV-seropositive.

This rearrangement joins TRBV5-4 to TRBJ1-6, with 7 nucleotides matching TRBD1. This CDR3 contains 16 residues. Trimming at V came to 2 bases and at J to 7 bases, leaving 9 bases not matched to a gene. CDR1 and CDR2 (germline): SGHNT, YYREEE (reference sequence). Here the CDR3 reads CASSFRDAGGNSPLHF. CDR3 DNA: TGTGCCAGCAGCTTCCGGGACGCAGGGGGAAATTCACCCCTCCACTTT.

A note on this clone: As the CDR3 is not closed by the conserved phenylalanine or tryptophan, this likely results from a read error. The CDR3 sequence: CASSLTGGPSYEQYL. The CDR3 bases are TGTGCCAGCAGCTTGACAGGGGGTCCAAGCTACGAGCAGTACCTC. The V gene is TRBV5-5, the J gene TRBJ2-7; the match to TRBD1 covers 8 bases. Germline V lookup: CDR1 SGHKS, CDR2 YYEKEE (reference sequence). CDR3 size: 15 residues. Trimming removed 1 base from V and 3 bases from J; junction bases left unmatched: 6.

The chain recombines TRBV4-1 with TRBJ1-2, with TRBD1 matching over 8 bases. This CDR3 contains 16 residues. Germline values: CDR1 MGHRA, CDR2 YSYEKL. The V gene end was trimmed by 0 bases and the J gene end by 4 bases; junction bases not matched to a gene: 7. In DNA, the CDR3 is TGCGCCAGCAGCCAAGATCGGGTGACAGGGGTCTATGGCTACACCTTC. Protein product: CASSQDRVTGVYGYTF.

The chain recombines TRBV7-9 with TRBJ2-5; D might be TRBD2 (6 bases). Trimming took off 10 bases at V and 9 bases at J, with 21 bases between the two ends. CDR3 length: 13 amino acids. Germline CDR1 reads SEHNR; CDR2 reads FQNEAQ (reference sequence). The CDR3 coding sequence is TGTGCCACCGTGGGGGGTGGAGGGCTTCCCCAGTACTTC. Translated, it gives CATVGGGGLPQYF.

This rearrangement joins TRBV19 to TRBJ1-1; tentative D call: TRBD1 (6 bases). The CDR3 covers 13 residues. Trimming removed 8 bases from V and 2 bases from J, with 12 bases in between. The germline gives CDR1 LNHDA, CDR2 SQIVND (reference sequence). The CDR3 loop is CASWQGTNTEAFF. CDR3 nucleotide sequence: TGTGCCAGTTGGCAGGGGACAAACACTGAAGCTTTCTTT.

The V gene is TRBV6-1, the J gene TRBJ1-1; no definite D call. The CDR3 has 14 amino acids. Trimming took off 3 bases at V and 3 bases at J, with 11 bases between the two ends. CDR1 and CDR2 from the germline V gene are MNHNS and SASEGT. The CDR3 sequence is CASSEAGGYTEAFF. CDR3 DNA: TGTGCCAGCAGTGAGGCGGGAGGGTACACTGAAGCTTTCTTT.

This chain uses TRBV11-3 with TRBJ2-6, with 9 bases lining up with TRBD1. The CDR3 is 18 residues long. CDR1 is SGHNT, CDR2 YENEEA, per germline. The J segment lost 2 bases and the V segment lost 5 bases, leaving 10 bases of the junction unmatched. This CDR3 reads CASSLGTGRFAGANVLTF. In nucleotides, the CDR3 is TGTGCCAGCAGCCTTGGGACAGGGAGATTTGCTGGGGCCAACGTCCTGACTTTC.

The chain recombines TRBV7-9 with TRBJ1-1; D unresolved. The germline V gene encodes CDR1 SEHNR and CDR2 FQNEAQ (reference sequence). This CDR3 is 13 amino acids long. V was pared by 5 bases and J by 1 base, with 8 bases between. The CDR3: CASSLRGNTEAFF. The DNA for the CDR3 is TGTGCCAGCAGCCTCCGGGGGAACACTGAAGCTTTCTTT.

The rearrangement uses TRBV10-3 and TRBJ2-5; 7 bases fit TRBD1. Germline V gene lookup returns CDR1 ENHRY and CDR2 SYGVKD. The trim removed 3 bases at V and 3 bases at J, leaving 4 bases unmatched. This CDR3 comprises 14 residues. The CDR3 coding sequence is TGTGCCATCAGTGAAAGGGGACAGAAAGAGACCCAGTACTTC. This codes for CAISERGQKETQYF.

The V gene is TRBV6-1, the J gene TRBJ2-2; maybe TRBD2 (6 bases). Per the germline V gene, CDR1 is MNHNS and CDR2 is SASEGT. Between the trimmed V and J ends, which lost 4 bases and 0 bases, there was a span of 9 bases. The CDR3 runs 15 residues. CDR3 amino acids: CASSGGTPNTGELFF. The CDR3 nucleotides are TGTGCCAGCAGTGGCGGGACGCCGAACACCGGGGAGCTGTTTTTT.

J is TRBJ2-7 and V is TRBV7-9; unclear D gene. CDR3 length: 15 amino acids. The germline V and J ends were trimmed by 0 bases and 1 base, with 10 bases remaining between them. Germline V CDR1 and CDR2: SEHNR, FQNEAQ (reference sequence). CDR3 sequence (DNA): TGTGCCAGCAGCTTAGCTTACGCAGTATCCTACGAGCAGTACTTC. It is translated as CASSLAYAVSYEQYF.

This clone was observed once. The V call is TRBV5-1, the J call TRBJ1-3, with D hard to call. Germline CDR1 reads SGHRS; CDR2 reads YFSETQ. Deletions cut 2 bases from V and 5 bases from J, with 5 bases between. The length of the CDR3 is 12 residues. The CDR3 loop is CASSLDRNTIYF. The CDR3 DNA reads TGCGCCAGCAGCTTAGACAGAAACACCATATATTTT.

This clone was detected only once. The chain links TRBV28 to TRBJ1-5; D gene unclear. This CDR3 contains 13 residues. The germline V gene encodes CDR1 MDHEN and CDR2 SYDVKM. Trimming removed 6 bases at V and 2 bases at J, with 8 bases between. The CDR3 loop is CASRTLGNQPQHF. The CDR3 nucleotides are TGTGCCAGCAGGACTTTGGGCAATCAGCCCCAGCATTTT.

This chain joins TRBV28 and TRBJ2-3, with D tentatively TRBD1 (6 bases). V lost 5 bases, J lost 6 bases, and 21 bases lay in between. Germline V lookup: CDR1 MDHEN, CDR2 SYDVKM. The length of the CDR3 is 16 residues. The CDR3: CASSPTRTVGFDTQYF. CDR3 DNA sequence: TGTGCCAGCAGTCCGACCCGGACAGTAGGGTTTGATACGCAGTATTTT. Variable domain in full (rest from reference TRBV28 and TRBJ2-3): DVKVTQSSRYLVKRTGEKVFLECVQDMDHENMFWYRQDPGLGLRLIYFSYDVKMKEKGDIPEGYSVSREKKERFSLILESASTNQTSMYLCASSPTRTVGFDTQYFGPGTRLTVL.

The chain couples TRBV19 to TRBJ1-6; 7 nucleotides line up with TRBD1. The CDR3 extends over 17 amino acids. V was pared by 4 bases and J by 3 bases, with 9 bases of the junction left unmatched. CDR1 is LNHDA and CDR2 is SQIVND in the germline V gene (reference sequence). The CDR3, as DNA: TGTGCCAGTAGTACCGGGACAGTAAGCGGCTATAATTCACCCCTCCACTTT. This codes for CASSTGTVSGYNSPLHF.

V gene TRBV29-1 combines with J gene TRBJ2-1; D is possibly TRBD1 (5 bases). Trimming shortened V by 8 bases and J by 2 bases, and 19 bases separated the two germline ends. The CDR3 extends over 15 amino acids. The germline gives CDR1 SQVTM, CDR2 ANQGSEA. CDR3 sequence reads: CSTGWGGSPYNEQFF. CDR3 in DNA: TGCAGCACCGGATGGGGCGGCAGCCCCTACAATGAGCAGTTCTTC.